The clone carrying this T cell receptor beta chain was counted between two and nine times. Its antigen is currently unknown. TCRbeta libraries averaged about 44,000 productive templates per sample. Profiling relied on immunoSEQ multiplex PCR, and the TCRdb table lists in-frame clones only, not all of them. The sample lists about 4,600 clones, about 49% seen once, with about 84% in the top ten. This specimen comes from a study of STAT3 mutations in large granular lymphocyte leukemia. Whole-study context: Roughly half of the longitudinally sequenced T-LGLL patients carried detectable canonical activating STAT3 mutations.

Study results and caveats: Some patients had persisting codominant clonotypes that could mask small clones. After therapy, about 35% of the 18 patients switched clonotypes, all new clones STAT3 wild type. In T-cell large granular lymphocyte leukemia, about half of patients showed multiple immunodominant subclonotypes.

The V segment lost 4 bases and the J segment 2 bases; nucleotides outside the gene matches: 2. The CDR3 is made up of 15 amino acids. Germline V gene lookup returns CDR1 LGHNA and CDR2 YSLEER. The sequence was collected from a man aged 55 to 70 with T-cell large granular lymphocyte leukemia. Some clones in this sample may be carry-over from other donors' samples. Sequencing was carried out using peripheral blood mononuclear cells. The chain has TRBV4-3 and TRBJ2-6; 7 bases line up with TRBD1. The CDR3 nucleotides read TGCGCCAGCAGCCCCCAGGGGGCTGGGGCCAACGTCCTGACTTTC. Translated, it gives CASSPQGAGANVLTF.